Below are 8 T cell receptor beta chains sequenced from a single sample in a study of molecular identifiers for immune sequencing clone quantification. TCRdb re-derived calls from the PCR reads in MiXCR, one entry per CDR3 protein. The sample shows under 350,000 distinct CDR3 sequences, 24% of them seen only once. Sequencing was performed on naive CD8+ T cells from blood, with Jurkat cell RNA spiked in. Indicated subset: FACS-sorted CD8+CD4-CCR7+CD45RA+ naive T cells. These receptors were taken from a human donor in good health. Some libraries in this study had Jurkat cell RNA spiked in.

The V call is TRBV29-1, the J call TRBJ2-5, with TRBD1 matching over 7 bases. Germline V gene sequence: CDR1 SQVTM, CDR2 ANQGSEA. The V segment lost 6 bases and the J segment 9 bases; nucleotides outside the gene matches: 13. This CDR3 is 13 amino acids long. The DNA for the CDR3 is TGCAGCGTCGCCGGGACAGACCAAGCGCCCCAGTACTTC. Its protein product is CSVAGTDQAPQYF.

This clonotype has only a few counts. V is TRBV4-3 and J is TRBJ2-7, with D uncertain. The CDR3 totals 15 residues. V was clipped by 0 bases and J by 0 bases, with 9 bases between them. Germline CDR1 is LGHNA and CDR2 is YSLEER. The CDR3 reads CASSQELGISYEQYF. The CDR3 DNA reads as TGCGCCAGCAGCCAAGAACTGGGAATCTCCTACGAGCAGTACTTC.

This clonotype was observed many times. The chain joins TRBV28 to TRBJ1-1; a weak D match, TRBD1 (5 bases). The CDR3 spans 14 residues. Germline CDR1 is MDHEN and CDR2 is SYDVKM. Trimming left V 3 bases short and J 4 bases short, with 12 bases between. The CDR3 DNA reads TGTGCCAGCAGTTTTTTCAGGGATGGCACTGAAGCTTTCTTT. Translating it yields CASSFFRDGTEAFF.

This clonotype appeared many times. CDR3 residues: CASGFRTGTEAFF. CDR3 DNA sequence: TGTGCTAGTGGTTTCAGGACGGGCACTGAAGCTTTCTTT. The chain carries TRBV12-5 and TRBJ1-1; D unresolved. The length of the CDR3 is 13 residues. Germline V gene data show CDR1 as LGHNT and CDR2 as FRNRAP. V lost 3 bases to trimming and J lost 4 bases, with 9 bases between them. The complete variable domain, with remaining parts taken from reference TRBV12-5 and TRBJ1-1, reads DARVTQTPRHKVTEMGQEVTMRCQPILGHNTVFWYRQTMMQGLELLAYFRNRAPLDDSGMPKDRFSAEMPDATLATLKIQPSEPRDSAVYFCASGFRTGTEAFFGQGTRLTVV.

This clonotype came up a few times. This chain joins TRBV19 and TRBJ2-7, with 8 bases that match TRBD1. In germline, CDR1 is LNHDA, CDR2 SQIVND (reference sequence). J was trimmed by 2 bases and V by 3 bases; bases with no gene match: 3. This CDR3 is built from 14 residues. This CDR3 is CASSIGTGPYEQYF. The CDR3 nucleotides are TGTGCCAGTAGTATCGGGACAGGACCCTACGAGCAGTACTTC.

This clonotype appeared many times. The V call is TRBV21-1, the J call TRBJ2-3; TRBD1 is the table's D call and was not checked against the DNA. TRBV21-1 is a pseudogene locus. The CDR3 covers 16 residues. The CDR3 sequence is CASTPSWGRSTDTQYF. CDR3 sequence (DNA): TGTGCCAGCACCCCATCGTGGGGGCGTAGCACAGATACGCAGTATTTT.

This clonotype was picked up many times. This rearrangement joins TRBV6-5 to TRBJ1-5, with D perhaps matching TRBD1 (5 bases). From germline, CDR1 is MNHEY and CDR2 SVGAGI. V gave up 5 bases and J gave up 1 base, with 12 bases separating them. The CDR3 runs 15 residues. CDR3 nucleotide sequence: TGTGCCAGCAGTGTTGTTCGGGGGAGCAATCAGCCCCAGCATTTT. It codes for CASSVVRGSNQPQHF.

The V gene is TRBV12-3 or TRBV12-4, the J gene TRBJ2-5, with TRBD1 identical over 8 bases. The CDR3 covers 14 residues. Trimming took 5 bases from V and 5 from J; bases not matched to a gene: 7. CDR3: CASSRTGSFETQYF. The DNA for the CDR3 is TGTGCCAGCAGTAGGACAGGGTCTTTCGAGACCCAGTACTTC.